The text below deals with one TCR beta chain. The data originate from a study of blood T cell repertoires in COVID-19. Only in-frame clones appear in the TCRdb table, and some are missing; sequencing was by immunoSEQ multiplex PCR. The sample lists over 250,000 clones, 75% to 90% seen once, with under 15% in the top ten. The TCR was taken from a woman aged 70 to 79 with COVID-19, enrolled during active disease. Sequenced: peripheral blood.

CDR3 sequence: CASSVQGPQYF. DNA of the CDR3: TGTGCCAGCAGCGTACAGGGCCCACAGTACTTC. The chain couples TRBV9 to TRBJ2-7; D may be TRBD1 (5 bases). Germline assignment: CDR1 SGDLS and CDR2 YYNGEE. This CDR3 region has 11 residues. V lost 1 base to trimming and J lost 10 bases, with 9 bases between them.